This is a list of T cell receptor beta chains from one sample in a study of T cell responses to AZD1222 COVID-19 vaccine. The data were produced by immunoSEQ multiplex PCR, yet TCRdb's version contains in-frame clones alone and is incomplete. The sample consists of about 120,000 clones, 70% to 90% of them appearing once. The starting material was peripheral blood, obtained on day 0 of AZD1222 vaccination. The receptors derive from an adult in good health. Both conserved end residues are part of each CDR3. The D gene is left open where the match is weak. Only part of the rows carry a size: once, few, many, or a class if the clone is expanded.

d_gene	v_gene	j_gene	abundance	CDR3aa	CDR3nt
-	TRBV6-5	TRBJ1-2	few	CASRPGPNFNYGYTF	TGTGCCAGTCGACCGGGTCCGAACTTTAACTATGGCTACACCTTC
TRBD1	TRBV5-1	TRBJ2-5	-	CASSYSQGAQETQYF	TGCGCCAGCAGCTACAGCCAGGGGGCCCAAGAGACCCAGTACTTC
-	TRBV30	TRBJ1-2	-	CAWGILTYGYTF	TGTGCCTGGGGGATTCTAACTTATGGCTACACCTTC
TRBD1	TRBV30	TRBJ1-2	-	CAWSSWTGGLGYTF	TGTGCCTGGAGTTCTTGGACAGGGGGTTTAGGCTACACCTTC
-	TRBV4-3	TRBJ1-4	-	CASSQDVATPGNYKLFF	TGCGCCAGCAGCCAAGATGTAGCTACCCCCGGGAATTATAAACTGTTTTTT
-	TRBV3-1/TRBV3-2	TRBJ2-5	-	CASSQRGAETQYF	TGTGCCAGCAGCCAACGCGGGGCGGAGACCCAGTACTTC
-	TRBV18	TRBJ2-1	-	CASSPANNEQFF	TGTGCCAGCTCACCGGCAAACAATGAGCAGTTCTTC
TRBD1	TRBV24-1	TRBJ1-1	-	CATSDPGTGNTEAFF	TGTGCCACCAGTGACCCCGGGACAGGGAACACTGAAGCTTTCTTT
-	TRBV3-1/TRBV3-2	TRBJ1-2	-	CASSRTVYGYTF	TGTGCCAGCAGCCGGACAGTCTATGGCTACACCTTC
-	TRBV25-1	TRBJ2-7	-	CASSESGAGMYEQYF	TGTGCCAGCAGTGAATCCGGTGCAGGAATGTACGAGCAGTACTTC
-	TRBV30	TRBJ2-1	-	CAWYSSYNEQFF	TGTGCCTGGTATAGCTCCTACAATGAGCAGTTCTTC
-	TRBV11-3	TRBJ2-3	-	CASSLQGNTQYF	TGTGCCAGCAGCTTACAGGGAAATACGCAGTATTTT
-	TRBV7-2	TRBJ2-7	-	CASSPGWSEQYF	TGTGCCAGCAGCCCGGGGTGGTCCGAGCAGTACTTC
-	TRBV19	TRBJ2-7	-	CASSRVHTGREQYF	TGTGCCAGTAGTAGGGTTCACACGGGACGCGAGCAGTACTTC
-	TRBV30	TRBJ1-2	few	CAWSVTQLYGYTF	TGTGCCTGGAGTGTAACACAGCTCTATGGCTACACCTTC
-	TRBV6-5	TRBJ2-7	-	CASRIDRSLGEQYF	TGTGCCAGCAGAATAGACAGGTCTCTGGGCGAGCAGTACTTC
TRBD1	TRBV6-5	TRBJ1-1	few	CASSFRRDRNTEAFF	TGTGCCAGCAGTTTTCGCCGGGACAGGAACACTGAAGCTTTCTTT
-	TRBV19	TRBJ1-1	-	CASLRMSEAFF	TGTGCCAGCTTAAGGATGTCTGAAGCTTTCTTT
TRBD2	TRBV6-2/TRBV6-3	TRBJ2-1	-	CASSYLAGGGNEQFF	TGTGCCAGCAGTTATCTAGCGGGGGGGGGCAATGAGCAGTTCTTC
TRBD1	TRBV6-5	TRBJ1-5	-	CASSYGQGGSQPQHF	TGTGCCAGCAGTTACGGACAGGGCGGGAGTCAGCCCCAGCATTTT
TRBD1	TRBV19	TRBJ2-1	-	CASSGRGQGATNEQFF	TGTGCCAGTAGTGGAAGAGGACAGGGGGCCACCAATGAGCAGTTCTTC
-	TRBV7-2	TRBJ1-4	once	CASSFARATNEKLFF	TGTGCCAGCAGCTTCGCCCGTGCAACTAATGAAAAACTGTTTTTT
-	TRBV2	TRBJ1-2	-	CASDWRTTGLCGYTF	TGTGCCAGCGACTGGCGAACAACAGGGCTATGCGGCTACACCTTC
TRBD2	TRBV27	TRBJ2-5	-	CASSLGGRITETQYF	TGTGCCAGCAGTTTAGGCGGGAGAATCACAGAGACCCAGTACTTC
-	TRBV27	TRBJ1-5	-	CASSGYGSNQPQHF	TGTGCCAGCAGTGGGTACGGGAGCAATCAGCCCCAGCATTTT
-	TRBV5-8	TRBJ2-3	-	CASSLGTDLVPDTQYF	TGTGCCAGCAGCTTGGGAACCGATTTAGTCCCAGATACGCAGTATTTT
-	TRBV7-3	TRBJ2-7	-	CASSPAQITYEQYF	TGTGCCAGCAGCCCCGCTCAGATAACCTACGAGCAGTACTTC
TRBD1	TRBV7-3	TRBJ1-1	-	CASSSGTGLTEAFF	TGTGCCAGCAGCTCCGGGACAGGGTTAACTGAAGCTTTCTTT
-	TRBV30	TRBJ1-3	-	CARAASSGNTIYF	TGTGCGAGGGCGGCCAGCTCTGGAAACACCATATATTTT
TRBD1	TRBV18	TRBJ1-1	-	CASSPRDRGAFF	TGTGCCAGCTCACCAAGGGACAGGGGAGCTTTCTTT
TRBD2	TRBV5-1	TRBJ2-2	-	CASTRLAANTGELFF	TGCGCCAGCACTCGGCTAGCGGCGAACACCGGGGAGCTGTTTTTT
-	TRBV7-2	TRBJ2-2	-	CASSGLPANTGELFF	TGTGCCAGCAGCGGCCTACCCGCTAACACCGGGGAGCTGTTTTTT
TRBD1	TRBV6-5	TRBJ1-1	-	CASLRTGDTEAFF	TGTGCCAGCTTGCGGACAGGGGACACTGAAGCTTTCTTT
-	TRBV2	TRBJ1-5	-	CASTVSNQPQHF	TGTGCCAGCACGGTAAGCAATCAGCCCCAGCATTTT
-	TRBV5-8	TRBJ2-7	few	CASSLAWEQYF	TGTGCCAGCAGCTTGGCATGGGAGCAGTACTTC
-	TRBV6-5	TRBJ1-4	-	CASSYTTYPNEKLFF	TGTGCCAGCAGTTACACTACTTACCCAAATGAAAAACTGTTTTTT
TRBD1	TRBV6-5	TRBJ2-1	-	CASSYSRQGNNEQFF	TGTGCCAGCAGTTACTCGCGACAGGGCAACAATGAGCAGTTCTTC
TRBD1	TRBV24-1	TRBJ2-7	-	CATSGGGTGGNEQYF	TGTGCCACCAGTGGGGGAGGGACAGGGGGTAACGAGCAGTACTTC
TRBD2	TRBV11-3	TRBJ2-3	-	CASSLAGAAQDTQYF	TGTGCCAGCAGTTTAGCGGGAGCTGCACAGGATACGCAGTATTTT
TRBD1	TRBV7-9	TRBJ1-5	many	CASSLTGNNQPQHF	TGTGCCAGCAGCTTGACAGGGAACAATCAGCCCCAGCATTTT